The T cell receptor (beta chain) described here comes from a study of blood T cell repertoires in COVID-19. At the level of the study: Spain, Italy and the United States supplied samples that represented acute and convalescent COVID-19. The analysed material was cDNA or gDNA that came from T cells, B-cell-depleted T cells, or PBMCs.

The V end lost 6 bases, the J end lost 6 bases, and 11 bases lay between the germline ends. Per germline, CDR1 MNHEY and CDR2 SVGEGT. This CDR3 spans 13 amino acids. Here immunoSEQ multiplex PCR was the method, and the copy in TCRdb shows in-frame clones only, minus some. This repertoire shows about 16,000 clones, 85% to 95% found once; its top ten account for 7.5% to 8.5%. The rearrangement uses TRBV6-2 or TRBV6-3 and TRBJ2-2; maybe TRBD2 (6 bases). This TCR derives from a human donor with active COVID-19. The donor label of this sample is uncertain. The sequencing input was peripheral blood. The CDR3, as DNA: TGTGCCAGCAGCCCCGGGACTCCCGGGGAGCTGTTTTTT. Encoded protein: CASSPGTPGELFF.